One sample yielded the 26 T cell receptor beta chains listed below, sequenced in a study of shared clonotypes between healthy human individuals. Produced via immunoSEQ multiplex PCR; TCRdb's table is partial and in-frame only. Of 1,400,000 or so clones listed, approximately 98.5% are singletons. Sequenced sample: naive CD4+ T cells sorted from blood. Noted subset: CD45RA+ positively selected. These TCRs come from a young man in good health.

To note about this clone: Additional DNA sequences in this sample encode the identical CDR3. The chain has TRBV18 and TRBJ1-3, with a tentative D call TRBD1 (5 bases). There are 15 residues in the CDR3. Germline-derived CDR1 and CDR2 are KGHSH and LQKENI. V was shortened by 0 bases and J by 1 base, with 7 bases between the two germline ends. CDR3 amino acids: CASSPPGGSGNTIYF. For the CDR3, the DNA is TGTGCCAGCTCACCACCGGGGGGATCTGGAAACACCATATATTTT.

The rearrangement joins TRBV20-1 to TRBJ1-1; 7 nucleotides line up with TRBD1. Germline V gives CDR1 DFQATT, CDR2 SNEGSKA (reference sequence). The CDR3 runs to 11 residues. V lost 3 bases and J lost 11; bases outside the gene matches: 6. CDR3 amino acids: CSASETGLAFF. The CDR3 DNA reads TGCAGTGCTAGCGAGACAGGGTTGGCTTTCTTT.

J is TRBJ1-5 and V is TRBV2; weak D call: TRBD1 (6 bases). V lost 6 bases and J 2 bases, leaving 17 bases between the germline ends. The CDR3 extends over 16 amino acids. Germline lookup yields CDR1 SNHLY and CDR2 FYNNEI. This chain's CDR3 is CASSPAGGTGNQPQHF. The DNA of the CDR3 is TGTGCCAGCAGCCCTGCGGGGGGCACAGGCAATCAGCCCCAGCATTTT.

V and J are TRBV10-2 and TRBJ1-3; D perhaps matches TRBD1 (5 bases). The V end was cut by 0 bases, the J end by 3 bases, with 12 bases between. Germline CDR1 is WSHSY and CDR2 is SAAADI. There are 16 residues in the CDR3. In nucleotides, the CDR3 is TGCGCCAGCAGTGAGTCTTGGGGGTATGGTGGAAACACCATATATTTT. Amino acid sequence: CASSESWGYGGNTIYF.

This rearrangement joins TRBV7-3 to TRBJ2-1; no clear D gene. V lost 2 bases, J lost 9 bases, and 17 bases lay in between. There are 15 residues in the CDR3. Germline CDR1 SGHTA, CDR2 FQGTGA. The CDR3 DNA reads as TGTGCCAGCAGCTTATCGCCCCTAGGCTTAGGTGAGCAGTTCTTC. Residues: CASSLSPLGLGEQFF.

The chain uses TRBV10-1 and TRBJ1-1, with no clear D. Germline V CDR1 and CDR2: WNHNN, SYGVQD (reference sequence). V lost 3 bases and J lost 1, with 6 bases in between. CDR3 length equals 13 residues. CDR3: CASSEGRNTEAFF. CDR3 nucleotide sequence: TGCGCCAGCAGTGAAGGGCGGAACACTGAAGCTTTCTTT.

This chain joins TRBV2 and TRBJ2-5, with TRBD2 matching over 7 bases. This CDR3 contains 15 residues. Losses at the gene ends were 8 bases for V and 4 bases for J; bases not matched to a gene: 13. CDR1 is SNHLY, CDR2 FYNNEI, per germline. CDR3 residues: CASRRGGSRVETQYF. The DNA for the CDR3 is TGTGCCAGCCGGCGTGGCGGGAGTAGGGTAGAGACCCAGTACTTC.

The rearrangement joins TRBV5-1 to TRBJ2-2, with D possibly matching TRBD2 (6 bases). CDR3 length equals 15 residues. Trimming stripped 8 bases from V and 1 base from J, with 15 bases between. The germline V gene encodes CDR1 SGHRS and CDR2 YFSETQ. In DNA form, the CDR3 reads TGCGCCAGTTGCCCCGGGGGAATGAACACCGGGGAGCTGTTTTTT. Translated: CASCPGGMNTGELFF.

This clone was seen once. The same CDR3 arises from other DNA sequences in this sample as well. The chain links TRBV7-2 to TRBJ1-5, with TRBD1 matching over 7 bases. CDR1 SGHTA and CDR2 FQGNSA come from the germline V gene. The CDR3 sequence is 14 residues long. With V trimmed by 4 bases and J by 6 bases, 6 bases remained unmatched. CDR3 coding DNA: TGTGCCAGCAGCTCGAGACAGGGCGGTCAGCCCCAGCATTTT. It codes for CASSSRQGGQPQHF.

This chain uses TRBV7-3 with TRBJ2-7; 7 positions agree with TRBD2. Germline V gives CDR1 SGHTA, CDR2 FQGTGA. J gave up 4 bases and V 5 bases, and 5 bases lay outside the gene matches. There are 13 residues in the CDR3. Here the CDR3 DNA reads TGTGCCAGCAGCATCACCGGGGGGTACGAGCAGTACTTC. Protein product: CASSITGGYEQYF.

This chain connects TRBV6-6 to TRBJ2-1; 7 bases agree with TRBD1. Germline V gives CDR1 MNHNY, CDR2 SVGAGI (reference sequence). V lost 6 bases to trimming and J lost 10 bases; unmatched junction nucleotides: 6. The CDR3 contains 12 residues. DNA for the CDR3: TGTGCCAGCAGGTTAGACAGGGAAGAGCAGTTCTTC. As protein: CASRLDREEQFF.

The genes are TRBV9 and TRBJ2-3; maybe TRBD2 (5 bases). The CDR3 is 16 residues long. CDR1 is SGDLS, CDR2 YYNGEE, per germline. Trimming shortened V by 4 bases and J by 0 bases, and 15 bases separated the two germline ends. The CDR3 is CASSPRGGSSTDTQYF. CDR3 nucleotides: TGTGCCAGCAGCCCCCGCGGAGGTAGTAGCACAGATACGCAGTATTTT.

This clone is a singleton in its sample. The genes are TRBV4-3 and TRBJ2-2; a weak D match, TRBD1 (6 bases). The germline gives CDR1 LGHNA, CDR2 YSLEER. V was trimmed by 4 bases and J by 4 bases, leaving 13 bases between them. The CDR3 extends over 15 amino acids. The CDR3, as DNA: TGCGCCAGCAGCCTCCGCCAGGGGCTCACCGGGGAGCTGTTTTTT. Translation: CASSLRQGLTGELFF.

The genes are TRBV6-5 and TRBJ2-1, with 12 bases aligning to TRBD2. CDR3 length: 15 amino acids. CDR1 is MNHEY, CDR2 SVGAGI, per germline. V shed 8 bases and J 5 bases; nucleotides not matched to a gene: 7. The CDR3 region is CASADTSGRHNEQFF. CDR3 nucleotides: TGTGCCAGCGCCGATACTAGCGGGAGGCACAATGAGCAGTTCTTC.

The V gene is TRBV5-4, the J gene TRBJ1-2, with D possibly matching TRBD1 (5 bases). Germline lookup yields CDR1 SGHNT and CDR2 YYREEE (reference sequence). V shed 0 bases and J shed 4 bases, with 10 bases lying between them. The CDR3 is made up of 14 amino acids. The CDR3 coding sequence is TGTGCCAGCAGCTTGGGACAGACCAGCTATGGCTACACCTTC. It translates to CASSLGQTSYGYTF.

This clone was seen just once. V is TRBV4-1 and J is TRBJ1-4; 7 bases are a match to TRBD1. The CDR3 extends over 16 amino acids. V shed 4 bases and J 3 bases; nucleotides not matched to a gene: 8. The germline V gene encodes CDR1 MGHRA and CDR2 YSYEKL. Here the CDR3 reads CASSPGGGRANEKLFF. DNA of the CDR3: TGCGCCAGCAGCCCAGGAGGGGGCAGAGCTAATGAAAAACTGTTTTTT.

The chain carries TRBV19 and TRBJ2-2; 12 bases match TRBD2. Looked up from germline, CDR1 is LNHDA and CDR2 is SQIVND (reference sequence). The CDR3 length is 18 residues. Unmatched junction bases numbered 9, after V lost 3 bases and J lost 4 bases. CDR3 region: CASSIPRTSGIFTGELFF. In nucleotides, the CDR3 is TGTGCCAGTAGTATCCCACGGACTAGCGGGATTTTCACCGGGGAGCTGTTTTTT.

The CDR3 spells CASSRLWISGFSTDTQYF. In DNA form, the CDR3 reads TGTGCCAGCTCACGGCTATGGATTAGCGGATTTAGCACAGATACGCAGTATTTT. The rearrangement uses TRBV18 and TRBJ2-3, with a weak D call TRBD2 (6 bases). CDR1 KGHSH and CDR2 LQKENI come from the germline V gene. Trimming cost V 4 bases and J 0 bases, with 20 bases left between them. This CDR3 has 18 residues.

Of note for this clone: The sample holds other DNA sequences that translate to the same CDR3. The chain uses TRBV5-1 and TRBJ1-4; D unresolved. V lost 0 bases and J 0 bases, leaving 6 bases between the germline ends. CDR3 length: 15 residues. Germline V gene lookup returns CDR1 SGHRS and CDR2 YFSETQ. The CDR3 sequence: CASSLGDATNEKLFF. In DNA form, the CDR3 reads TGCGCCAGCAGCTTGGGGGATGCAACTAATGAAAAACTGTTTTTT.

The chain combines TRBV19 with TRBJ2-2; 12 positions agree with TRBD2. The CDR3 extends over 15 amino acids. V lost 5 bases to trimming and J lost 4 bases; unmatched junction nucleotides: 2. The V gene's germline CDR1 is LNHDA and CDR2 SQIVND (reference sequence). Written as DNA, the CDR3 is TGTGCCAGTAGTTGGGGACTAGCGGGCACCGGGGAGCTGTTTTTT. This encodes CASSWGLAGTGELFF.

The V and J genes are TRBV10-2 and TRBJ2-1; 15 bases match TRBD2. Germline values: CDR1 WSHSY, CDR2 SAAADI. CDR3 length: 17 amino acids. J lost 9 bases, V lost 6 bases, and 12 bases had no gene match. The DNA for the CDR3 is TGCGCCAGCAGGCTAGGACTAGCGGGAGGGTACTTGGGTGAGCAGTTCTTC. It is translated as CASRLGLAGGYLGEQFF.

J is TRBJ2-7 and V is TRBV5-1; D gene uncertain. The CDR3 runs to 14 residues. V shed 0 bases and J shed 2 bases, with 9 bases lying between them. Per germline, CDR1 SGHRS and CDR2 YFSETQ. As DNA, the CDR3 is TGCGCCAGCAGCTTGGAGGTTAGAACCTACGAGCAGTACTTC. Translated: CASSLEVRTYEQYF. The full variable domain, in which reference TRBV5-1 and TRBJ2-7 provide the parts outside the CDR3, is KAGVTQTPRYLIKTRGQQVTLSCSPISGHRSVSWYQQTPGQGLQFLFEYFSETQRNKGNFPGRFSGRQFSNSRSEMNVSTLELGDSALYLCASSLEVRTYEQYFGPGTRLTVT.

The CDR3, as DNA: TGTGCCAGCAGCCTTACTCAGACAGGGGCCTCCAACACCGGGGAGCTGTTTTTT. As protein: CASSLTQTGASNTGELFF. The chain uses TRBV2 and TRBJ2-2; 8 bases map to TRBD1. Germline lookup yields CDR1 SNHLY and CDR2 FYNNEI. This CDR3 spans 18 amino acids. Trimming removed 6 bases from V and 2 bases from J; junction bases left unmatched: 14.

This chain links TRBV30 with TRBJ2-5; either TRBD1 or TRBD2 may fit D (5 bases each). In germline, CDR1 is GTSNPN, CDR2 SVGIG (reference sequence). The CDR3 has 14 residues. Trimming stripped 1 base from V and 1 base from J, with 10 bases between. The CDR3 coding sequence is TGTGCCTGGAGTGGGGGGTTGGCCCAAGAGACCCAGTACTTC. Translated, it gives CAWSGGLAQETQYF.

V is TRBV29-1 and J is TRBJ1-2; perhaps TRBD1 as D (6 bases). This CDR3 has 11 residues. V was cut by 4 bases and J by 8 bases, with 11 bases left in between. Germline V gene sequence: CDR1 SQVTM, CDR2 ANQGSEA. This CDR3 is CSVGGGVGYTF. The CDR3 nucleotides are TGCAGCGTTGGAGGGGGAGTGGGCTACACCTTC.

The V call is TRBV14, the J call TRBJ2-1; 7 bases are shared with TRBD2. The CDR3 contains 14 residues. CDR1 is SGHDN, CDR2 FVKESK, per germline. The ends lost 4 bases at V and 8 bases at J; junction bases unmatched: 8. The CDR3 nucleotides are TGTGCCAGCAGCCGCAGCGGGGCGGTCGATGAGCAGTTCTTC. Amino acids: CASSRSGAVDEQFF.